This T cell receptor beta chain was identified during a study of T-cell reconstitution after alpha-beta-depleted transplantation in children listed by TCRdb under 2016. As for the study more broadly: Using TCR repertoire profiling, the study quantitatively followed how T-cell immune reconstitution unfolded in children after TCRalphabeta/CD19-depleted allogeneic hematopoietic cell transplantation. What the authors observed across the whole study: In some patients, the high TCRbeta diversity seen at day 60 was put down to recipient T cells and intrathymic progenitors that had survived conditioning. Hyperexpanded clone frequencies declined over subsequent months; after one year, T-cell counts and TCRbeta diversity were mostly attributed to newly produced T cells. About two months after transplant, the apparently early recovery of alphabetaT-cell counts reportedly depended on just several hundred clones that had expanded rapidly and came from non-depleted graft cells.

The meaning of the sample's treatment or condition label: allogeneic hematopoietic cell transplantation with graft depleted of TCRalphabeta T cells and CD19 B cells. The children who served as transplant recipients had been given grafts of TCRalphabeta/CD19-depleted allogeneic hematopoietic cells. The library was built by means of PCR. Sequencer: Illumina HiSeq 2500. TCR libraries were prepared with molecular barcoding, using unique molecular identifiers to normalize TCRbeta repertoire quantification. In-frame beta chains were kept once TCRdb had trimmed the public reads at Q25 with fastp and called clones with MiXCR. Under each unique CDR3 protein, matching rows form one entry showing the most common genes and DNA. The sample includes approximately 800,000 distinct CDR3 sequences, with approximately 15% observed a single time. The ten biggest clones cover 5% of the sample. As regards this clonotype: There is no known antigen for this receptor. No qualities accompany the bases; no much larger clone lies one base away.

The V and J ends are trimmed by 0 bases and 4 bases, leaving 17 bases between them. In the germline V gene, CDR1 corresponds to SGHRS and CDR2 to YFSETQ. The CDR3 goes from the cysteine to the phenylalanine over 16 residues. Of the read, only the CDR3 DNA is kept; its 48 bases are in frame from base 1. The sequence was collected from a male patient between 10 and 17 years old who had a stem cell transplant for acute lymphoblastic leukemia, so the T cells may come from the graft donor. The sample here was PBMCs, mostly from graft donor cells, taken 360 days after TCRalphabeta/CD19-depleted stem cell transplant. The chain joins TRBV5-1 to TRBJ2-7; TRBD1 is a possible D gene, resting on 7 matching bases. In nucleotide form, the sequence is TGCGCCAGCAGCTTGGAGCGACAGGGTCGGGGGTACGAGCAGTACTTC. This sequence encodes CASSLERQGRGYEQYF.